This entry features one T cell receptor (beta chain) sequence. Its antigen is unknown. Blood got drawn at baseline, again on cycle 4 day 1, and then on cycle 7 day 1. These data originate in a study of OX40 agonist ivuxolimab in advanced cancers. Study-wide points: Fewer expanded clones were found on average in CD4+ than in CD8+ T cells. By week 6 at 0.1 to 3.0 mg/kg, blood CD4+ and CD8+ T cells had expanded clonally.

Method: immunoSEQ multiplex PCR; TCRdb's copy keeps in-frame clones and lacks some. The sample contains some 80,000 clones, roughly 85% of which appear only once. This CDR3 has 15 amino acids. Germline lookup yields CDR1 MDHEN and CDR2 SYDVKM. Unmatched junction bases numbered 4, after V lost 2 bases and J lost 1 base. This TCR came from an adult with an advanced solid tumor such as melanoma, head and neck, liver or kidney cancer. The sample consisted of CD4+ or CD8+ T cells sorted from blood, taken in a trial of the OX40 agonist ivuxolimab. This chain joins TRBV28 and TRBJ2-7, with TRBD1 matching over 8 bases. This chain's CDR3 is CASSLGTGYSYEQYF. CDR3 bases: TGTGCCAGCAGTTTAGGGACAGGCTATTCCTACGAGCAGTACTTC.